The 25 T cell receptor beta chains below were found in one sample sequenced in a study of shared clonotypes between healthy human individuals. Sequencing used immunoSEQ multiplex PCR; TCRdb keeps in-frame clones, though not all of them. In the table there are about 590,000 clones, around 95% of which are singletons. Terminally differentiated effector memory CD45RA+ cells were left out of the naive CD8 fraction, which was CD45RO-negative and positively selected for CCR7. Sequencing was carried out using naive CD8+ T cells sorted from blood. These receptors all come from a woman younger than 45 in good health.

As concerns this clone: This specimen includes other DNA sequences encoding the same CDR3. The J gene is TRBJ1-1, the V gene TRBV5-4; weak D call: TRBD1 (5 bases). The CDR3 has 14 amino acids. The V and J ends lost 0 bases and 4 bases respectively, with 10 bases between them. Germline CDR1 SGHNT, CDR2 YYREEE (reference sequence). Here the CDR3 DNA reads TGTGCCAGCAGCTTGGGGCAGGGTGGCACTGAAGCTTTCTTT. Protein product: CASSLGQGGTEAFF.

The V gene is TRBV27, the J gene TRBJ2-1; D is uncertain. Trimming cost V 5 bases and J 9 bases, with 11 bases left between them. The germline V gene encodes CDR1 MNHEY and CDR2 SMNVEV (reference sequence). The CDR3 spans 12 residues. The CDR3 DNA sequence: TGTGCCAGCAGTCCGTCTCGCAGTGAGCAGTTCTTC. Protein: CASSPSRSEQFF.

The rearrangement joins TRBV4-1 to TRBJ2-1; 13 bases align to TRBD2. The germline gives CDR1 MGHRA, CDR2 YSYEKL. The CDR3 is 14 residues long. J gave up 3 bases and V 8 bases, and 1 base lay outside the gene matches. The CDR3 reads CASGLAGVYNEQFF. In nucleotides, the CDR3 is TGCGCCAGCGGACTAGCGGGAGTCTACAATGAGCAGTTCTTC.

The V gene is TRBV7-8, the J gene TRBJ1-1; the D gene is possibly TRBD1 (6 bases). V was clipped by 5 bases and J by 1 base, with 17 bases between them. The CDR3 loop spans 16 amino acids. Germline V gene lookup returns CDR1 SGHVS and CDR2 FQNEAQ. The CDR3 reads CASSPHGTFGNTEAFF. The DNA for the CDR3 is TGTGCCAGCAGCCCCCACGGGACATTCGGGAACACTGAAGCTTTCTTT.

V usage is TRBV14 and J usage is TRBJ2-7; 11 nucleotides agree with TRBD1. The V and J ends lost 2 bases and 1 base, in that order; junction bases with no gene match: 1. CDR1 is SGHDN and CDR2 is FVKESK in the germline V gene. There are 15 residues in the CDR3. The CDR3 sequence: CASSQWDRGSYEQYF. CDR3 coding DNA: TGTGCCAGCAGCCAATGGGACAGGGGGTCCTACGAGCAGTACTTC.

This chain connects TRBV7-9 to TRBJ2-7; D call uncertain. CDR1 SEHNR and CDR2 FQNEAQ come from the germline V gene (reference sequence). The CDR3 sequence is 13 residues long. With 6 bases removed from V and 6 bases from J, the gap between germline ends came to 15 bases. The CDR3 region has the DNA TGTGCCAGCAGACCTCCCCTTGGTTTCGAGCAGTACTTC. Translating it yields CASRPPLGFEQYF.

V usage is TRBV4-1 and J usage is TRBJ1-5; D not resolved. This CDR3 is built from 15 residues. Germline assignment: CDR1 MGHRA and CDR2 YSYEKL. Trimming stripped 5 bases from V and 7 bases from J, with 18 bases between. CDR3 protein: CASSERFGVFQPQHF. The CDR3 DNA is TGCGCCAGCAGCGAGCGTTTCGGCGTTTTCCAGCCCCAGCATTTT.

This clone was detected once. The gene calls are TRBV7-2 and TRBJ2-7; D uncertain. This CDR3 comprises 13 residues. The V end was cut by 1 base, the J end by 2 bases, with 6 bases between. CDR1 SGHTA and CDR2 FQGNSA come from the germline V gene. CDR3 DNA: TGTGCCAGCAGCTTAGGGGTAACCTACGAGCAGTACTTC. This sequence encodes CASSLGVTYEQYF.

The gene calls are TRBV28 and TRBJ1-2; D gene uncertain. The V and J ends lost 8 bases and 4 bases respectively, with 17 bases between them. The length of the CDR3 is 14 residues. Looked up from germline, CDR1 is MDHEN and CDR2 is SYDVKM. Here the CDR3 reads CASSSLRRLYGYTF. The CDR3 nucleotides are TGTGCCAGCTCTTCCCTTCGCCGTCTCTATGGCTACACCTTC.

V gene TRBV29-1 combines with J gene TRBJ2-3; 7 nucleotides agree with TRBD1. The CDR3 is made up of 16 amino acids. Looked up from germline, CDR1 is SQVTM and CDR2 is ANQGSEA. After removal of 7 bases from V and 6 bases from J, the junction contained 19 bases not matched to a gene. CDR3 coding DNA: TGCAGCGCTTCGAACAGGGGACGTAAGTATGAGGATACGCAGTATTTT. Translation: CSASNRGRKYEDTQYF.

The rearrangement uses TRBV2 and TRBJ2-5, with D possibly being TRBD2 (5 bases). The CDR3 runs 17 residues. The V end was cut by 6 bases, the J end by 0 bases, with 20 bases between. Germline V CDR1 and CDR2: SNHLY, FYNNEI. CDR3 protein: CASSEMLAWEDQETQYF. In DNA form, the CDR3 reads TGTGCCAGCAGCGAAATGCTAGCTTGGGAAGACCAAGAGACCCAGTACTTC.

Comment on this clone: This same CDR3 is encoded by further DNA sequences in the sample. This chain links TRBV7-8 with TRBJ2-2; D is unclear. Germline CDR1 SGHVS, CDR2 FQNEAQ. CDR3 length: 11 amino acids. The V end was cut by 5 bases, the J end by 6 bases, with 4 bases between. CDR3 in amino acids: CASSPAGELFF. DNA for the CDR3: TGTGCCAGCAGCCCGGCCGGGGAGCTGTTTTTT.

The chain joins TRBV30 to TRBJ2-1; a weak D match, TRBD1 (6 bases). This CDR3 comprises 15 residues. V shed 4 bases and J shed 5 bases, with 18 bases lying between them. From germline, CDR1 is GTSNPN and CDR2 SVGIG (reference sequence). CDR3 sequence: CAWTPSGTLNNEQFF. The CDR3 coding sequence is TGTGCCTGGACCCCGTCGGGGACACTAAACAATGAGCAGTTCTTC.

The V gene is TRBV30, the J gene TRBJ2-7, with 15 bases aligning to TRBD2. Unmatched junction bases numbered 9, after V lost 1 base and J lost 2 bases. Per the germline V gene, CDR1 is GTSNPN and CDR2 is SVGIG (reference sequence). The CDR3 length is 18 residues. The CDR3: CAWSGPGLAGGAPYEQYF. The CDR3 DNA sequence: TGTGCCTGGAGTGGCCCAGGACTAGCGGGAGGGGCCCCCTACGAGCAGTACTTC.

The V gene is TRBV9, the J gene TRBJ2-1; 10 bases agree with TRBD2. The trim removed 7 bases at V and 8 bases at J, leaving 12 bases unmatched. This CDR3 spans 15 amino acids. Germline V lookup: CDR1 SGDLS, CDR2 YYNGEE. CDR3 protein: CASGRLAGPSDEQFF. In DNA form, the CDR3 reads TGTGCCAGCGGCCGACTAGCGGGCCCCTCGGATGAGCAGTTCTTC.

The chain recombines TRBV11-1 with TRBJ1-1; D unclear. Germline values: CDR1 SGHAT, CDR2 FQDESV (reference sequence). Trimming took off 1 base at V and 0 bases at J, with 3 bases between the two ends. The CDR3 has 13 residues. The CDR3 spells CASSLGVNTEAFF. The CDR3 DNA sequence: TGTGCCAGCAGCTTAGGGGTGAACACTGAAGCTTTCTTT.

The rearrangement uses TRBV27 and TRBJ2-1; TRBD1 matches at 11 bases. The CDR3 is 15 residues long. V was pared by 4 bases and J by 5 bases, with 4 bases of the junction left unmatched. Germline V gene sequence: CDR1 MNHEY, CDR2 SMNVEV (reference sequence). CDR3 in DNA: TGTGCCAGCAGTTACGGGACAGGGGGTAACAATGAGCAGTTCTTC. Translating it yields CASSYGTGGNNEQFF.

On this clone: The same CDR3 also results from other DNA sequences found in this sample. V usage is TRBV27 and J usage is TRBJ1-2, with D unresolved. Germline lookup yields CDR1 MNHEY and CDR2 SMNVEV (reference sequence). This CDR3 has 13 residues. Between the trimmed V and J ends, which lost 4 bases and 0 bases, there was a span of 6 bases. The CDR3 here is CASSWAANYGYTF. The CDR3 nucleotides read TGTGCCAGCAGTTGGGCGGCTAACTATGGCTACACCTTC.

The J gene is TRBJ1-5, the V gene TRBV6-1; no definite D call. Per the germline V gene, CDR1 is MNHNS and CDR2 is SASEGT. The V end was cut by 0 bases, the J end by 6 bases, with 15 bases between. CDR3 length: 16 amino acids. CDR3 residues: CASSEAARTWSQPQHF. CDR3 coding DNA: TGTGCCAGCAGTGAAGCTGCAAGGACCTGGTCTCAGCCCCAGCATTTT.

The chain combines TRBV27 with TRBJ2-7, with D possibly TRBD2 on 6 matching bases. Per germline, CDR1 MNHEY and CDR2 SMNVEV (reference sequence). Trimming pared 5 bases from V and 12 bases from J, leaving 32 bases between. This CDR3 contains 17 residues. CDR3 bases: TGTGCCAGCAGTACCAGACATGCCGGGAGAACTTCCAAGGGTAGGTACTTC. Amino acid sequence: CASSTRHAGRTSKGRYF.

This CDR3 reads CASSAKGLGYYEQYF. Written as DNA, the CDR3 is TGTGCCAGTTCTGCGAAGGGACTGGGATACTACGAGCAGTACTTC. The rearrangement uses TRBV19 and TRBJ2-7, with D maybe TRBD2 (6 bases). V was cut by 8 bases and J by 3 bases, with 20 bases left in between. CDR3 length equals 15 residues. Germline assignment: CDR1 LNHDA and CDR2 SQIVND (reference sequence).

The CDR3 protein is CASSRDRLLNGYTF. The CDR3 DNA reads as TGTGCCAGCAGCCGGGACAGGCTTTTAAATGGCTACACCTTC. V and J are TRBV7-9 and TRBJ1-2; 8 bases align to TRBD1. There are 14 residues in the CDR3. Looked up from germline, CDR1 is SEHNR and CDR2 is FQNEAQ (reference sequence). V gave up 5 bases and J gave up 6 bases; unmatched junction bases: 8.

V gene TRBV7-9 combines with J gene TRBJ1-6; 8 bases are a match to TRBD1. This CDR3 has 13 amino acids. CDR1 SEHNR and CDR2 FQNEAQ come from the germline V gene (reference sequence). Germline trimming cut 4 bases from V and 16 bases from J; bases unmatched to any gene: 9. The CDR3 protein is CASSWGDRYTLHF. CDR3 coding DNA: TGTGCCAGCAGCTGGGGGGACAGGTACACTCTCCACTTT. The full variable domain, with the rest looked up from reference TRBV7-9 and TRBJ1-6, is DTGVSQNPRHKITKRGQNVTFRCDPISEHNRLYWYRQTLGQGPEFLTYFQNEAQLEKSRLLSDRFSAERPKGSFSTLEIQRTEQGDSAMYLCASSWGDRYTLHFGNGTRLTVT.

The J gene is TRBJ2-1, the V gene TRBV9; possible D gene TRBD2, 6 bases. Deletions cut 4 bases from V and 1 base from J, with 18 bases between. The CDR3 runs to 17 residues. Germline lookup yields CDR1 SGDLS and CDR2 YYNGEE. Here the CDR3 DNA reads TGTGCCAGCAGCCGTACGTACGGGAGCCCGTCCTACAATGAGCAGTTCTTC. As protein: CASSRTYGSPSYNEQFF.

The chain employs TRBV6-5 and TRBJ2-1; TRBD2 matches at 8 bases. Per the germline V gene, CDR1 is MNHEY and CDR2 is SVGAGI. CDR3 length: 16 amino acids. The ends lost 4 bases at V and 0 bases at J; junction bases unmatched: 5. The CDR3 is CASSFSGSVSYNEQFF. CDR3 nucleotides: TGTGCCAGCAGTTTCAGCGGGAGCGTCTCCTACAATGAGCAGTTCTTC.